The 10 T cell receptor beta chains given below trace back to one sample, sequenced in a study of T cell repertoires in cytomegalovirus infection. One entry per CDR3 protein results from TCRdb running MiXCR on the reads. The sample has tens of thousands of distinct CDR3 sequences, around 18% seen once. These receptors lack a known antigen. Here the sequenced sample was CD8+ T cells from cultured PBMCs, taken from culture after CMV antigen stimulation. The receptor set was obtained from a human donor in good health (CMV status not recorded). Some clones in this sample may be carry-over from other donors' samples.

Only a few counts were recorded for this clonotype. V and J are TRBV7-4 and TRBJ2-1; 7 bases agree with TRBD2. The CDR3 totals 16 residues. Losses at the gene ends were 2 bases for V and 4 bases for J; bases not matched to a gene: 8. Germline V lookup: CDR1 SGHVT, CDR2 SQSDAQ. The DNA of the CDR3 is TGTGCCAGCAGCTTATTTGGGCCTAGCGGATACAATGAGCAGTTCTTC. It is translated as CASSLFGPSGYNEQFF. The full variable domain, with the rest looked up from reference TRBV7-4 and TRBJ2-1, is GAGVSQSPRYKVAKRGRDVALRCDSISGHVTLYWYRQTLGQGSEVLTYSQSDAQRDKSGRPSGRFSAERPERSVSTLKIQRTEQGDSAVYLCASSLFGPSGYNEQFFGPGTRLTVL.

V usage is TRBV7-6 and J usage is TRBJ2-1; D is possibly TRBD2 (5 bases). CDR1 SGHVS and CDR2 FNYEAQ come from the germline V gene. Trimming stripped 4 bases from V and 4 bases from J, with 14 bases between. The CDR3 runs to 15 residues. The DNA of the CDR3 is TGTGCCAGCAGCTCAAGGACCCGGGAATACAATGAGCAGTTCTTC. It specifies CASSSRTREYNEQFF.

This clonotype was seen only a few times. The chain uses TRBV27 and TRBJ1-3, with D unresolved. CDR1 MNHEY and CDR2 SMNVEV come from the germline V gene (reference sequence). The CDR3 runs to 13 residues. V gave up 6 bases and J gave up 0 bases, with 6 bases separating them. This CDR3 is CASRGRSGNTIYF. The CDR3 DNA reads TGTGCCAGCAGGGGCCGCTCTGGAAACACCATATATTTT.

This clonotype was found a few times. The rearrangement uses TRBV28 and TRBJ1-4, with 9 bases that match TRBD1. CDR1 MDHEN and CDR2 SYDVKM come from the germline V gene. With 5 bases clipped from V and 10 bases from J, the junction kept 14 bases outside the gene matches. CDR3 length equals 16 residues. CDR3 in amino acids: CASSLASGTGWGKLFF. The CDR3 DNA reads TGTGCCAGCAGTCTAGCATCCGGGACAGGGTGGGGAAAACTGTTTTTT.

This clonotype has only a few counts. DNA for the CDR3: TGCAGTGCTAGAGGAACAGAGAGAGATGAATACAATGAGCAGTTCTTC. Its translation is CSARGTERDEYNEQFF. This chain joins TRBV20-1 and TRBJ2-1; D is ambiguous. V lost 1 base, J lost 4 bases, and 17 bases lay in between. Germline CDR1 and CDR2: DFQATT and SNEGSKA (reference sequence). This CDR3 region has 16 residues.

The chain uses TRBV7-2 and TRBJ1-5; 7 positions agree with TRBD1. Germline CDR1 and CDR2: SGHTA and FQGNSA. The CDR3 is 18 amino acids. V lost 4 bases, J lost 5 bases, and 17 bases stayed unmatched. The DNA for the CDR3 is TGTGCCAGCAGCTCATTCGCCGGCCGGGACAGAAATTATCAGCCCCAGCATTTT. As protein: CASSSFAGRDRNYQPQHF.

This chain connects TRBV24-1 to TRBJ2-7, with 8 bases that match TRBD2. The CDR3 totals 13 residues. Germline V gene data show CDR1 as KGHDR and CDR2 as SFDVKD. Trimming cost V 3 bases and J 5 bases; bases outside gene matches: 2. The CDR3 region is CATSDRGRNEQYF. The CDR3 DNA follows: TGTGCCACCAGTGATCGCGGGAGGAACGAGCAGTACTTC.

Comment on this clonotype: A junction end diverges from the germline sequence, so it may reflect a read error. This rearrangement joins TRBV4-1 to TRBJ2-6, with no clear D. Per the germline V gene, CDR1 is MGHRA and CDR2 is YSYEKL. This CDR3 spans 16 amino acids. The CDR3 loop reads CASSQEGISGANVLTF. DNA for the CDR3: TGTGCCAGCAGCCAAGAAGGGATATCTGGGGCCAACGTCCTGACTTTC.

The chain couples TRBV7-6 to TRBJ1-3, with 8 positions matching TRBD1. Germline-derived CDR1 and CDR2 are SGHVS and FNYEAQ. This CDR3 has 16 residues. V lost 5 bases, J lost 4 bases, and 10 bases stayed unmatched. Here the CDR3 reads CASSPTRTGLGNTIYF. Here the CDR3 DNA reads TGTGCCAGCAGCCCGACACGGACAGGGCTAGGAAACACCATATATTTT. Complete variable domain (other parts from reference TRBV7-6 and TRBJ1-3): GAGVSQSPRYKVTKRGQDVALRCDPISGHVSLYWYRQALGQGPEFLTYFNYEAQQDKSGLPNDRFSAERPEGSISTLTIQRTEQRDSAMYRCASSPTRTGLGNTIYFGEGSWLTVV.

The genes are TRBV12-3 or TRBV12-4 and TRBJ2-1; D gene uncertain. There are 14 residues in the CDR3. V shed 2 bases and J shed 8 bases, with 13 bases lying between them. CDR3 nucleotides: TGTGCCAGCAGTTTATACGACTTCAGCGATGAGCAGTTCTTC. This sequence encodes CASSLYDFSDEQFF.